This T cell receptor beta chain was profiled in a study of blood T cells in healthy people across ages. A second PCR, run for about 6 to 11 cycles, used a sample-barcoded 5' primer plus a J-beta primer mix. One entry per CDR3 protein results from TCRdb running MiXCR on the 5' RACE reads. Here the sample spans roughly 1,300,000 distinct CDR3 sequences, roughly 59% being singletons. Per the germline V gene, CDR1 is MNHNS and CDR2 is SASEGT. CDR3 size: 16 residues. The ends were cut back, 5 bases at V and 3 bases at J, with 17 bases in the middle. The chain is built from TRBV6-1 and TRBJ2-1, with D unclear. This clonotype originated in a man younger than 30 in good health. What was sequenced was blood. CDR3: CASSLEPQGFYNEQFF. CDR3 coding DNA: TGTGCCAGCAGTCTTGAACCCCAAGGCTTCTACAATGAGCAGTTCTTC.